The 23 T cell receptor beta chains presented below share a single source sample, sequenced in a study of blood T cell repertoires in COVID-19. The protocol was immunoSEQ multiplex PCR, while the TCRdb copy is restricted to in-frame clones and leaves out a portion. The table includes approximately 110,000 clones, 70% to 85% detected once. Sample: peripheral blood. The receptors come from a man aged 65 to 79 with active or convalescent COVID-19.

This chain links TRBV2 with TRBJ2-1; D gene uncertain. Germline V gives CDR1 SNHLY, CDR2 FYNNEI. Trimming removed 6 bases at V and 5 bases at J, with 11 bases between. The CDR3 runs 13 residues. The CDR3 reads CASRGSRNNEQFF. In DNA form, the CDR3 reads TGTGCCAGCAGAGGTTCGAGGAACAATGAGCAGTTCTTC.

This clone was observed a handful of times. The chain recombines TRBV2 with TRBJ2-3, with TRBD1 matching 9 bases. After removal of 8 bases from V and 0 bases from J, the junction contained 3 bases not matched to a gene. Germline CDR1 reads SNHLY; CDR2 reads FYNNEI. This CDR3 region has 14 residues. This chain's CDR3 is CASGQGSSTDTQYF. The CDR3 coding sequence is TGTGCCAGCGGACAGGGGTCTAGCACAGATACGCAGTATTTT.

The V call is TRBV29-1, the J call TRBJ1-5; TRBD1 matches at 8 bases. After removal of 6 bases from V and 3 bases from J, the junction contained 4 bases not matched to a gene. Germline V gene lookup returns CDR1 SQVTM and CDR2 ANQGSEA. The CDR3 runs to 13 residues. The DNA of the CDR3 is TGCAGCGTCGGGACAGGCGTCAATCAGCCCCAGCATTTT. It yields the protein CSVGTGVNQPQHF.

This chain uses TRBV9 with TRBJ1-1, with 7 bases fitting TRBD1. Trimming at V came to 6 bases and at J to 6 bases, leaving 8 bases not matched to a gene. CDR3 length equals 13 residues. Germline V lookup: CDR1 SGDLS, CDR2 YYNGEE. The CDR3 bases are TGTGCCAGCACAGGGACAGCGGGGGCTGAAGCTTTCTTT. Amino acid sequence: CASTGTAGAEAFF.

This CDR3 reads CASSLARGTSSYNSPLHF. For the CDR3, the DNA is TGTGCCAGCAGCTTGGCGCGGGGAACGAGCTCCTATAATTCACCCCTCCACTTT. This chain links TRBV5-4 with TRBJ1-6; D not resolved. Germline values: CDR1 SGHNT, CDR2 YYREEE (reference sequence). Trimming took 0 bases from V and 0 from J, leaving 13 bases between them. CDR3 length equals 18 residues.

The V gene is TRBV5-1, the J gene TRBJ1-1, with a weak D call TRBD1 (6 bases). Per germline, CDR1 SGHRS and CDR2 YFSETQ. V lost 4 bases to trimming and J lost 1 base, with 8 bases between them. CDR3 size: 13 residues. As DNA, the CDR3 is TGCGCCAGCAGCCGGGACACGAACACTGAAGCTTTCTTT. Translated, it gives CASSRDTNTEAFF.

The chain employs TRBV12-5 and TRBJ2-1; D is unclear. Trimming took off 3 bases at V and 4 bases at J, with 7 bases between the two ends. Germline CDR1 reads LGHNT; CDR2 reads FRNRAP. There are 13 residues in the CDR3. This CDR3 is CASGFKAYNEQFF. The CDR3 region has the DNA TGTGCTAGTGGTTTTAAAGCGTACAATGAGCAGTTCTTC.

The chain links TRBV6-1 to TRBJ2-7, with TRBD2 identical over 12 bases. Germline V CDR1 and CDR2: MNHNS, SASEGT. The J segment lost 0 bases and the V segment lost 3 bases, leaving 9 bases of the junction unmatched. This CDR3 is built from 18 residues. The CDR3 spells CASSDGTSGFSSSYEQYF. CDR3 DNA sequence: TGTGCCAGCAGTGACGGGACTAGCGGGTTTTCTAGCTCCTACGAGCAGTACTTC.

The V and J genes are TRBV7-2 and TRBJ2-1; D possibly corresponds to TRBD1 (6 bases). The V gene lost 1 base and the J gene lost 5 bases, with 15 bases spanning the gap. CDR3 length: 16 amino acids. Germline-derived CDR1 and CDR2 are SGHTA and FQGNSA. The DNA for the CDR3 is TGTGCCAGCAGCTTAGTAGGGGGACAAGCCAACAATGAGCAGTTCTTC. This encodes CASSLVGGQANNEQFF. Complete variable domain (other parts from reference TRBV7-2 and TRBJ2-1): GAGVSQSPSNKVTEKGKDVELRCDPISGHTALYWYRQSLGQGLEFLIYFQGNSAPDKSGLPSDRFSAERTGGSVSTLTIQRTQQEDSAVYLCASSLVGGQANNEQFFGPGTRLTVL.

The rearrangement links TRBV5-1 to TRBJ1-2; TRBD1 is a possible D gene (6 bases). Germline V gives CDR1 SGHRS, CDR2 YFSETQ. The CDR3 length is 13 residues. Trimming shortened V by 5 bases and J by 6 bases, and 14 bases separated the two germline ends. As DNA, the CDR3 is TGCGCCAGCAGGGGCATTCGACAGGATGGCTACACCTTC. Translation gives CASRGIRQDGYTF. Looking up the rest from reference TRBV5-1 and TRBJ1-2 gives the full variable domain: KAGVTQTPRYLIKTRGQQVTLSCSPISGHRSVSWYQQTPGQGLQFLFEYFSETQRNKGNFPGRFSGRQFSNSRSEMNVSTLELGDSALYLCASRGIRQDGYTFGSGTRLTVV.

This clone occurred once. The genes are TRBV5-5 and TRBJ1-5; D may be TRBD1 (5 bases). Germline CDR1 reads SGHKS; CDR2 reads YYEKEE (reference sequence). The CDR3 extends over 13 amino acids. V was trimmed by 4 bases and J by 4 bases, leaving 9 bases between them. The CDR3 DNA reads as TGTGCCAGCAGCCCAGACAGAAATCAGCCCCAGCATTTT. This translates into CASSPDRNQPQHF.

The genes are TRBV20-1 and TRBJ1-4, with D possibly being TRBD1 (5 bases). The V gene's germline CDR1 is DFQATT and CDR2 SNEGSKA (reference sequence). V lost 3 bases, J lost 8 bases, and 7 bases lay in between. This CDR3 has 11 residues. The CDR3 protein is CSASRGEKLFF. CDR3 DNA sequence: TGCAGTGCTAGTCGGGGGGAAAAACTGTTTTTT.

This chain connects TRBV12-3 or TRBV12-4 to TRBJ2-3; possibly TRBD2 for D (5 bases). Trimming stripped 6 bases from V and 7 bases from J, with 8 bases between. The CDR3 extends over 11 amino acids. The CDR3 region is CASRSGNTQYF. The CDR3 bases are TGTGCCAGCAGGTCCGGGAATACGCAGTATTTT.

The chain carries TRBV25-1 and TRBJ2-3; D call uncertain. V was shortened by 6 bases and J by 3 bases, with 10 bases between the two germline ends. This CDR3 has 13 amino acids. CDR1 MGHDK and CDR2 SYGVNS come from the germline V gene. CDR3 amino acids: CASRERVTDTQYF. The CDR3 DNA sequence: TGTGCCAGCAGGGAGCGAGTGACAGATACGCAGTATTTT.

The V gene is TRBV6-4, the J gene TRBJ2-3; no reliable D call. The germline V gene has CDR1 MRHNA and CDR2 SNTAGT. V lost 5 bases and J 6 bases, leaving 12 bases between the germline ends. CDR3 size: 13 residues. CDR3 bases: TGTGCCAGCAGTCCGGAGAGATGGGATACGCAGTATTTT. Translation: CASSPERWDTQYF.

In this sample, this clone turned up many times. V and J are TRBV19 and TRBJ2-2; TRBD2 matches 9 bases. Germline V gene sequence: CDR1 LNHDA, CDR2 SQIVND (reference sequence). This CDR3 has 19 residues. Trimming removed 6 bases from V and 5 bases from J; junction bases left unmatched: 19. The CDR3 here is CASRTLQRALAGRTGELFF. The CDR3 DNA sequence: TGTGCCAGTAGAACTCTACAGCGGGCGCTAGCGGGAAGAACCGGGGAGCTGTTTTTT.

This chain uses TRBV11-2 with TRBJ2-7, with D tentatively TRBD2 (6 bases). V was trimmed by 0 bases and J by 3 bases, leaving 15 bases between them. The CDR3 is 16 residues long. Germline V gene data show CDR1 as SGHAT and CDR2 as FQNNGV. CDR3 DNA: TGTGCCAGCAGCTTAGATCGGGACTTCGGCAACTACGAGCAGTACTTC. It codes for CASSLDRDFGNYEQYF.

V and J are TRBV20-1 and TRBJ2-5; D perhaps matches TRBD1 (6 bases). Trimming pared 3 bases from V and 5 bases from J, leaving 10 bases between. Germline values: CDR1 DFQATT, CDR2 SNEGSKA (reference sequence). The CDR3 sequence is 12 residues long. The DNA for the CDR3 is TGCAGTGCTAGTAACAGGGATGAGACCCAGTACTTC. Translation: CSASNRDETQYF.

The V and J genes are TRBV5-6 and TRBJ2-3, with 11 bases aligning to TRBD2. Unmatched junction bases numbered 1, after V lost 0 bases and J lost 4 bases. The CDR3 covers 15 residues. CDR1 and CDR2 from the germline V gene are SGHDT and YYEEEE. CDR3 protein: CASSLGSGGADTQYF. The CDR3 DNA is TGTGCCAGCAGCTTGGGTAGCGGGGGGGCAGATACGCAGTATTTT.

V gene TRBV30 combines with J gene TRBJ2-3; D call uncertain. The CDR3 is made up of 11 amino acids. Germline CDR1 reads GTSNPN; CDR2 reads SVGIG (reference sequence). Trimming pared 0 bases from V and 5 bases from J, leaving 3 bases between. The CDR3 protein is CAWSVQDTQYF. CDR3 DNA sequence: TGTGCCTGGAGTGTACAAGATACGCAGTATTTT.

The chain has TRBV4-2 and TRBJ1-3; 7 bases map to TRBD1. The CDR3 runs 19 residues. Germline V gene lookup returns CDR1 LGHNA and CDR2 YNFKEQ. After removal of 0 bases from V and 0 bases from J, the junction contained 11 bases not matched to a gene. For the CDR3, the DNA is TGTGCCAGCAGCCAAGAAACAGGGGAACGCCGCTTCTCTGGAAACACCATATATTTT. Protein: CASSQETGERRFSGNTIYF.

CDR3: CATQTSESTDTQYF. In DNA, the CDR3 is TGTGCCACTCAGACTAGCGAGAGCACAGATACGCAGTATTTT. The chain recombines TRBV10-3 with TRBJ2-3; 8 bases are a match to TRBD2. The germline V gene has CDR1 ENHRY and CDR2 SYGVKD. V trimming: 10 bases; J trimming: 0 bases; junction bases outside the gene matches: 6. The CDR3 covers 14 residues.

This chain connects TRBV19 to TRBJ2-2; D might be TRBD2 (5 bases). CDR3 size: 16 residues. Germline lookup yields CDR1 LNHDA and CDR2 SQIVND (reference sequence). The V and J ends lost 10 bases and 1 base respectively, with 19 bases between them. This CDR3 is CATAKGRRQNTGELFF. Written as DNA, the CDR3 is TGTGCCACCGCCAAAGGGAGAAGACAGAACACCGGGGAGCTGTTTTTT.